This T cell receptor beta chain was recovered during a study of T-cell reconstitution after alpha-beta-depleted transplantation in children (dated by TCRdb to the mid-2010s). In terms of the full investigation: Using TCR repertoire profiling, the study quantitatively followed how T-cell immune reconstitution unfolded in children after TCRalphabeta/CD19-depleted allogeneic hematopoietic cell transplantation.

The V end loses 2 bases and the J end loses 4 bases, and a stretch of 12 bases separates them. The CDR3, from cysteine to phenylalanine, totals 15 residues. The only DNA kept is the CDR3, 45 bases in frame from the first base. The germline V gene gives CDR1 as SGHVS and CDR2 as FQNEAQ. Library preparation used PCR. Instrument used: Illumina HiSeq 2500. Molecular barcoding was employed in the preparation of TCR libraries, with unique molecular identifiers being used to normalize TCRbeta repertoire quantification. The public sequencing data were trimmed at Q25 with fastp and processed into clonotypes with MiXCR by TCRdb, which kept only in-frame beta chains. One record per CDR3 amino acid sequence lists the most common genes and DNA. The sample table holds about 1,000,000 distinct CDR3 sequences, of which roughly 29% were seen once. The ten biggest clones cover 25% to 35% of the sample. This clonotype showed up just a few times. Its antigen target is currently unknown. No much larger clone is present one base from it, and per-base qualities are unavailable.

Points the paper makes about the study in general: The frequencies of hyperexpanded clones fell over the following months, and after one year, T-cell counts and TCRbeta diversity were mostly attributed to newly produced T cells. In some patients, the high TCRbeta diversity seen at day 60 was put down to recipient T cells and intrathymic progenitors that had survived conditioning. Apparently early alphabetaT-cell count recovery about two months after transplant reportedly relied on only several hundred rapidly expanded clones derived from non-depleted graft cells.

The intended sense of this specimen's treatment or condition label: allogeneic hematopoietic cell transplantation with graft depleted of TCRalphabeta T cells and CD19 B cells. TCRalphabeta/CD19-depleted allogeneic hematopoietic cell grafts were given to the transplant recipients, all of whom were children. Recombination linked TRBV7-8 to TRBJ2-1; the D gene is possibly TRBD1, with 5 bases matching. The sequence derives from a boy under two years old who had a stem cell transplant for SCID, so the T cells may come from the graft donor. Sequencing used PBMCs, mostly from graft donor cells, obtained 360 days after TCRalphabeta/CD19-depleted stem cell transplant. This receptor carries the CDR3 CASSLSGIRYNEQFF. The sequenced DNA is TGTGCCAGCAGCTTATCAGGGATAAGGTACAATGAGCAGTTCTTC. Outside the CDR3, residues come from the reference TRBV7-8 and TRBJ2-1 proteins, so the full variable domain is: GAGVSQSPRYKVAKRGQDVALRCDPISGHVSLFWYQQALGQGPEFLTYFQNEAQLDKSGLPSDRFFAERPEGSVSTLKIQRTQQEDSAVYLCASSLSGIRYNEQFFGPGTRLTVL.